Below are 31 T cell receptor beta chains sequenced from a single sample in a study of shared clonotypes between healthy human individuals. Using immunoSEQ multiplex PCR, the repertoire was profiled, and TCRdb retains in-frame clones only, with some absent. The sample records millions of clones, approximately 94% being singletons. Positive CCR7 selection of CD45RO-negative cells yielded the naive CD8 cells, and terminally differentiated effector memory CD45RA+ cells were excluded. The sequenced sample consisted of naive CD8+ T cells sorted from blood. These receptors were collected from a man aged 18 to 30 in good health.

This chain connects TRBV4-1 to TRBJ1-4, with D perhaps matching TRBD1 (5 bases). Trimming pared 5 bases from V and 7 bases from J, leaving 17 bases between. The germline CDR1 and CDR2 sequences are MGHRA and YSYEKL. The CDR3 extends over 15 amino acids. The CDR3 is CASSGNGGEGEKLFF. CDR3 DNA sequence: TGCGCCAGCAGCGGCAACGGGGGGGAAGGTGAAAAACTGTTTTTT.

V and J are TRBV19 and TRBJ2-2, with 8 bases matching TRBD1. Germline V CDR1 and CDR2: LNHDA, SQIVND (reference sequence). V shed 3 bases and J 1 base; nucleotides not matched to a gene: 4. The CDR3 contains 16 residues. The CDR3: CASSIFDRGNTGELFF. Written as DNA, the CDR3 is TGTGCCAGTAGTATTTTTGACAGGGGGAACACCGGGGAGCTGTTTTTT.

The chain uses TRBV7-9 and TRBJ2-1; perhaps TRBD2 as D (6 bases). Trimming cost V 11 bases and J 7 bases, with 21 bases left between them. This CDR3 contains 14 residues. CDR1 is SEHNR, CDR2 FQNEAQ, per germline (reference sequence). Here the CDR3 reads CASYGGVGLNEQFF. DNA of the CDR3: TGTGCCTCTTACGGGGGAGTCGGTCTGAATGAGCAGTTCTTC.

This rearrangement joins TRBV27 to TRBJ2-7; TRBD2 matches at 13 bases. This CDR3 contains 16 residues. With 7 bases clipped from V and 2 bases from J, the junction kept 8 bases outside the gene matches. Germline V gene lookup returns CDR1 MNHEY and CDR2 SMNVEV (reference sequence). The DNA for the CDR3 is TGTGCCAGCACCGGACTAGCGGGAGAAAGACCCTACGAGCAGTACTTC. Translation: CASTGLAGERPYEQYF.

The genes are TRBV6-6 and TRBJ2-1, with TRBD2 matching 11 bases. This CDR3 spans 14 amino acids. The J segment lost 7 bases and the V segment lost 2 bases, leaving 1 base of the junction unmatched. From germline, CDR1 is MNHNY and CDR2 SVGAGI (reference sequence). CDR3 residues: CASSYTSGRNEQFF. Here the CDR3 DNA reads TGTGCCAGCAGTTACACTAGCGGGAGAAATGAGCAGTTCTTC.

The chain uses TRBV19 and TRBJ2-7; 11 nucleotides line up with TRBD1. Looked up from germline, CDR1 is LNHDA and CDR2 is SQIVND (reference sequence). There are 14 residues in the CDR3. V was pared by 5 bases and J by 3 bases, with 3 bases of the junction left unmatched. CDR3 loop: CASSHGTGGYEQYF. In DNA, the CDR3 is TGTGCCAGTAGTCACGGGACAGGGGGCTACGAGCAGTACTTC.

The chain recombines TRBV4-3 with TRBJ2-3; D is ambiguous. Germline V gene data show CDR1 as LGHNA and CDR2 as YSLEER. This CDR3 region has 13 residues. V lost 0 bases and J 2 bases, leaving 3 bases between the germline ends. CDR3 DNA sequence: TGCGCCAGCAGCCAAGAGTACACAGATACGCAGTATTTT. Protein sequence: CASSQEYTDTQYF.

Written as DNA, the CDR3 is TGCGCCAGCAGTGAGTTTCAGGAGGAGGCGTATGGCTACACCTTC. It yields the protein CASSEFQEEAYGYTF. This chain links TRBV10-2 with TRBJ1-2, with no clear D. CDR3 length equals 15 residues. V was trimmed by 1 base and J by 5 bases, leaving 14 bases between them. The germline CDR1 and CDR2 sequences are WSHSY and SAAADI.

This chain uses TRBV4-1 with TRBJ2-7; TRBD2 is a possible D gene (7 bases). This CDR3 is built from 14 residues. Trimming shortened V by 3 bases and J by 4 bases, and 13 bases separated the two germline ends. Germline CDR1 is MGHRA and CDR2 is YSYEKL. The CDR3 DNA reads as TGCGCCAGCAGCCAGAGGAGGGGGGGGTACGAGCAGTACTTC. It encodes CASSQRRGGYEQYF.

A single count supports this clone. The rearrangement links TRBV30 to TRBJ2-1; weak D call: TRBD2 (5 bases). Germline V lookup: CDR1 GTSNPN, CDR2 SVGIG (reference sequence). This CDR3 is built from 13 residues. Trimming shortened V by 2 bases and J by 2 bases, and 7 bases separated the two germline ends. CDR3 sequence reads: CAWSNGAYNEQFF. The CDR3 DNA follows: TGTGCCTGGAGTAACGGGGCCTACAATGAGCAGTTCTTC.

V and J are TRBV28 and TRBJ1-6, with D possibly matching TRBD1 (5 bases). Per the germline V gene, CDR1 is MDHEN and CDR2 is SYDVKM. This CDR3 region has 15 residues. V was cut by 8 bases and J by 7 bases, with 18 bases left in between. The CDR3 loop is CASGKAGLGNSPLHF. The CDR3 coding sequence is TGTGCCAGCGGCAAAGCGGGGCTGGGGAATTCACCCCTCCACTTT.

The CDR3 loop is CASSATTGGGYEQYF. The CDR3 DNA sequence: TGTGCCAGTAGTGCCACGACAGGGGGCGGTTACGAGCAGTACTTC. The V gene is TRBV19, the J gene TRBJ2-7; 10 bases agree with TRBD1. The CDR3 totals 15 residues. Germline CDR1 is LNHDA and CDR2 is SQIVND (reference sequence). V was pared by 5 bases and J by 4 bases, with 8 bases of the junction left unmatched. Supplemented by reference TRBV19 and TRBJ2-7, the full variable domain reads DGGITQSPKYLFRKEGQNVTLSCEQNLNHDAMYWYRQDPGQGLRLIYYSQIVNDFQKGDIAEGYSVSREKKESFPLTVTSAQKNPTAFYLCASSATTGGGYEQYFGPGTRLTVT.

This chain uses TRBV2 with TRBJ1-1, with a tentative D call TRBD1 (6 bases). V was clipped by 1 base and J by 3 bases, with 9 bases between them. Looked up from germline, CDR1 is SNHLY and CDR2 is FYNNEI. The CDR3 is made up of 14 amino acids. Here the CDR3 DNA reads TGTGCCAGCAGTGAAGGGACAGTCGACACTGAAGCTTTCTTT. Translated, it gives CASSEGTVDTEAFF.

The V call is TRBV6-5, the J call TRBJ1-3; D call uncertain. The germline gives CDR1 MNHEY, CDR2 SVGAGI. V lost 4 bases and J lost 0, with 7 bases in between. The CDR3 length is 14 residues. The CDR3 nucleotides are TGTGCCAGCAGTTCTGGAAGCTCTGGAAACACCATATATTTT. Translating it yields CASSSGSSGNTIYF.

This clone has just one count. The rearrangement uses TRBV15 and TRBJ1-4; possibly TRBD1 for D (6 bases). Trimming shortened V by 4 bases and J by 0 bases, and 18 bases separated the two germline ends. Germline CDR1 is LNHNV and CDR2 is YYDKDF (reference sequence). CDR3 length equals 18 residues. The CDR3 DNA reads TGTGCCACCAGCAACGGAGGACCCGGGGGCTCAACTAATGAAAAACTGTTTTTT. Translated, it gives CATSNGGPGGSTNEKLFF.

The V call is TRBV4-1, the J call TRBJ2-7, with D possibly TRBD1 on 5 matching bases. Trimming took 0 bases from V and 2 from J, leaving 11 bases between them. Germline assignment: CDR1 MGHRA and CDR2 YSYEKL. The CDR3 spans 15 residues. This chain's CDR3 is CASSQDRVGAYEQYF. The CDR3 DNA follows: TGCGCCAGCAGCCAAGATCGGGTAGGGGCCTACGAGCAGTACTTC.

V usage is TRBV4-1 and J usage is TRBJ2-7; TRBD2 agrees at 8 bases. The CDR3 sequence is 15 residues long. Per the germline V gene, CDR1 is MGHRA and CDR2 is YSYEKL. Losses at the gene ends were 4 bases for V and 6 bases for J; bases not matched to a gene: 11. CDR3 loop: CASSPETGLVVEQYF. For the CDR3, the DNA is TGCGCCAGCAGCCCGGAAACGGGACTAGTTGTCGAGCAGTACTTC.

The CDR3 region is CASGAASSRHEQFF. CDR3 coding DNA: TGTGCCAGCGGCGCCGCGTCCTCACGGCATGAGCAGTTCTTC. The rearrangement joins TRBV13 to TRBJ2-1; D remains unclear. Germline V gene lookup returns CDR1 PRHDT and CDR2 FYEKMQ (reference sequence). The ends were cut back, 8 bases at V and 8 bases at J, with 19 bases in the middle. The CDR3 consists of 14 residues.

CDR3 protein: CASSLSWGNTEAFF. The CDR3 nucleotides read TGTGCCAGCAGCTTGTCCTGGGGGAACACTGAAGCTTTCTTT. The chain couples TRBV5-6 to TRBJ1-1; the D is unclear. The CDR3 spans 14 residues. V was trimmed by 1 base and J by 1 base, leaving 8 bases between them. Germline CDR1 SGHDT, CDR2 YYEEEE.

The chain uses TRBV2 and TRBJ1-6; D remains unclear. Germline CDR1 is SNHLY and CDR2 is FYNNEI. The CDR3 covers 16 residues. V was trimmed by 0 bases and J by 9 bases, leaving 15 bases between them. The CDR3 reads CASSEAAGFLGSPLHF. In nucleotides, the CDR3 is TGTGCCAGCAGTGAAGCGGCGGGCTTTTTAGGTTCACCCCTCCACTTT. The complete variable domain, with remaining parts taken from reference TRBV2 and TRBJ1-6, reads EPEVTQTPSHQVTQMGQEVILRCVPISNHLYFYWYRQILGQKVEFLVSFYNNEISEKSEIFDDQFSVERPDGSNFTLKIRSTKLEDSAMYFCASSEAAGFLGSPLHFGNGTRLTVT.

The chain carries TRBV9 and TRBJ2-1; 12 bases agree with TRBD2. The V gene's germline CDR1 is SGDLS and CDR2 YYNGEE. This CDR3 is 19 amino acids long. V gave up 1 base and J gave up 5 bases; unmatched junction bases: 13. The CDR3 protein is CASSVLRGASGRADNEQFF. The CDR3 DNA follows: TGTGCCAGCAGCGTATTGAGAGGTGCTAGCGGGAGGGCGGACAATGAGCAGTTCTTC. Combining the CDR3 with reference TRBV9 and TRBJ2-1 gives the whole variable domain DSGVTQTPKHLITATGQRVTLRCSPRSGDLSVYWYQQSLDQGLQFLIQYYNGEERAKGNILERFSAQQFPDLHSELNLSSLELGDSALYFCASSVLRGASGRADNEQFFGPGTRLTVL.

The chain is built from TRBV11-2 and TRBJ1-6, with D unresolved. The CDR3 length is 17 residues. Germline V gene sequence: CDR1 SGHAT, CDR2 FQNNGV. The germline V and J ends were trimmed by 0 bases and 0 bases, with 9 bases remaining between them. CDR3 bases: TGTGCCAGCAGCTTAGATATTTTCAGCTCCTATAATTCACCCCTCCACTTT. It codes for CASSLDIFSSYNSPLHF.

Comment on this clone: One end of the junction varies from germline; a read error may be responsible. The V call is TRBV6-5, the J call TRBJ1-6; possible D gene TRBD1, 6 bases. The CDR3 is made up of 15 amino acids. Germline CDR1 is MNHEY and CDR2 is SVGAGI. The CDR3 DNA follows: TGTGCCAGCAGTGACTCGGACAGATATAATTCACCCCTCCACTTT. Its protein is CASSDSDRYNSPLHF.

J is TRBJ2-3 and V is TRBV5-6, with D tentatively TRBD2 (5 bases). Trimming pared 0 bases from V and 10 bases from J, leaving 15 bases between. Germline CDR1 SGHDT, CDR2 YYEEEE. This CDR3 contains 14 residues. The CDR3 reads CASSLGSMEVSQYF. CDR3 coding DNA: TGTGCCAGCAGCTTGGGGTCGATGGAGGTATCGCAGTATTTT.

CDR3 in DNA: TGTGCCAGCAGTCCGGGGGGCGGGGTCTTGGAGCAGTACTTC. Protein sequence: CASSPGGGVLEQYF. The V gene is TRBV27, the J gene TRBJ2-7, with D maybe TRBD2 (7 bases). Deletions cut 5 bases from V and 7 bases from J, with 18 bases between. CDR1 and CDR2 from the germline V gene are MNHEY and SMNVEV (reference sequence). The CDR3 is 14 residues long.

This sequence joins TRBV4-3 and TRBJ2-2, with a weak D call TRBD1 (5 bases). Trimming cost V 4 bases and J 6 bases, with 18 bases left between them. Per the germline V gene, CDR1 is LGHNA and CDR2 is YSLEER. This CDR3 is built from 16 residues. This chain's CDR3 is CASSRQARVKAGELFF. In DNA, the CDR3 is TGCGCCAGCAGCCGTCAGGCCAGGGTTAAAGCCGGGGAGCTGTTTTTT.

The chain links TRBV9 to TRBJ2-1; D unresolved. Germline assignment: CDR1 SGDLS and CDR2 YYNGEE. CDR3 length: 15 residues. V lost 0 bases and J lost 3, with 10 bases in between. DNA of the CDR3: TGTGCCAGCAGCGTAGAGCCACTGGACTACAATGAGCAGTTCTTC. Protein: CASSVEPLDYNEQFF. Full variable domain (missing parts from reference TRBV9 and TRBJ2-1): DSGVTQTPKHLITATGQRVTLRCSPRSGDLSVYWYQQSLDQGLQFLIQYYNGEERAKGNILERFSAQQFPDLHSELNLSSLELGDSALYFCASSVEPLDYNEQFFGPGTRLTVL.

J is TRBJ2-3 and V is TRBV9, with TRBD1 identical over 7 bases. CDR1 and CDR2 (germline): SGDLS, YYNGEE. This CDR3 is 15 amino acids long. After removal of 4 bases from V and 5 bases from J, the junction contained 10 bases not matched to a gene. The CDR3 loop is CASSLGQPRGDTQYF. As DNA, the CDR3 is TGTGCCAGCAGCCTGGGACAGCCTAGGGGAGATACGCAGTATTTT. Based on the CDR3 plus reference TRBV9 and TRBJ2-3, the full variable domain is DSGVTQTPKHLITATGQRVTLRCSPRSGDLSVYWYQQSLDQGLQFLIQYYNGEERAKGNILERFSAQQFPDLHSELNLSSLELGDSALYFCASSLGQPRGDTQYFGPGTRLTVL.

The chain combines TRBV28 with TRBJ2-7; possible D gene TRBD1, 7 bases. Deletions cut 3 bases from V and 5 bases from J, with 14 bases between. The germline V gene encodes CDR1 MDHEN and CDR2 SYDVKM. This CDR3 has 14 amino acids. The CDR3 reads CASSLEGAKDEQYF. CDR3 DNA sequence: TGTGCCAGCAGTTTGGAGGGGGCGAAAGACGAGCAGTACTTC.

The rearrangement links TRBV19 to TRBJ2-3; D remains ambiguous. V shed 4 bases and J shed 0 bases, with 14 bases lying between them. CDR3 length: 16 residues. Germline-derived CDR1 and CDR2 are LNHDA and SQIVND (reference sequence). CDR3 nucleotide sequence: TGTGCCAGTAGTACCCAGGATTTCAAGAGCACAGATACGCAGTATTTT. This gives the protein CASSTQDFKSTDTQYF.

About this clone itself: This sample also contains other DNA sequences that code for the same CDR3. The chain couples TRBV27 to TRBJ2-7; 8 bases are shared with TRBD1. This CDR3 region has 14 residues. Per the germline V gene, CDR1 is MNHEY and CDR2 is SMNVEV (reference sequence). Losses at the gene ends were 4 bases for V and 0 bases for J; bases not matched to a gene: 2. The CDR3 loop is CASSWDRSSYEQYF. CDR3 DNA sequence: TGTGCCAGCAGTTGGGACAGGAGCTCCTACGAGCAGTACTTC.